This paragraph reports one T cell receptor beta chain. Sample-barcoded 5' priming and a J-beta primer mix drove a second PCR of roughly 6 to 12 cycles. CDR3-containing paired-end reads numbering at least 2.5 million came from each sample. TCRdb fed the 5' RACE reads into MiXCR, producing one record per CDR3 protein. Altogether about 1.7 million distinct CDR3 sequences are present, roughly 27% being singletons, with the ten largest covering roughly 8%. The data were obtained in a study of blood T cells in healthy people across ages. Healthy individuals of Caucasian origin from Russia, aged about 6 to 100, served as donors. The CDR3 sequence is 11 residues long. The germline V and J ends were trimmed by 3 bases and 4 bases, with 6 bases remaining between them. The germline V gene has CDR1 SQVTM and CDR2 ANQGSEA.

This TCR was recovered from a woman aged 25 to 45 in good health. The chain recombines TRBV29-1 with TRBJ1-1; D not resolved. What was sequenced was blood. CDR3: CSVDSLTEAFF. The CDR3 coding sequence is TGCAGCGTTGATTCGCTCACTGAAGCTTTCTTT. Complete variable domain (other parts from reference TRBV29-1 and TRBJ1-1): SAVISQKPSRDICQRGTSLTIQCQVDSQVTMMFWYRQQPGQSLTLIATANQGSEATYESGFVIDKFPISRPNLTFSTLTVSNMSPEDSSIYLCSVDSLTEAFFGQGTRLTVV.